This T cell receptor (beta chain) came from a study of shared clonotypes between healthy human individuals. Across the study: The plates for each donor numbered three CD4 naive, three CD4 memory, two CD8 naive and one CD8 memory. General study points: Memory subsets had estimated richness that was generally smaller than that of naive subsets. A handful of donors held about 4.6% of naive CD4 clonotypes in common.

With regard to this clone: Its target is not known.

The naive CD8 fraction comprised CD45RO-negative cells positively selected for CCR7 and excluded terminally differentiated effector memory CD45RA+ cells. The V and J ends lost 5 bases and 6 bases respectively, with 11 bases between them. Germline CDR1 is SGHTA and CDR2 is FQGNSA. The CDR3 loop spans 12 amino acids. The genomic DNA of each subset was split evenly across several immunoSEQ plates. Some clones are missing from TCRdb's copy, which holds only in-frame ones; the method was immunoSEQ multiplex PCR. The table records around 1,900,000 clones, about 93% of them present only once. The sequencing input was naive CD8+ T cells from PBMCs. The chain carries TRBV7-2 and TRBJ2-7; unclear D gene. This clonotype originated in a young man in good health. Some clones in this sample may be carry-over from other donors' samples. CDR3: CASSPPELEQYF. The CDR3 region has the DNA TGTGCCAGCAGCCCCCCGGAACTCGAGCAGTACTTC.